This TCR beta chain came from a study of blood T cell repertoires in COVID-19. In the study overall: Collection of acute and convalescent COVID-19 samples took place in the United States, Italy and Spain. T cells, B-cell-depleted T cells, or PBMCs provided the cDNA or gDNA that served as material.

Original methodology: Estimated nucleated cell counts came from reference gene primer amplification. The assay was immunoSEQ multiplex PCR, and TCRdb's table has in-frame clones only and misses some. V and J calls and clone size follow that table, whereas D and trimming were derived from the DNA. The sample contains 40,000 to 60,000 clones, 68% of which appear only once. This CDR3 is built from 17 residues. V gave up 2 bases and J gave up 3 bases, with 17 bases separating them. Germline V gives CDR1 MDHEN, CDR2 SYDVKM. Sequencing used peripheral blood. The clonotype comes from a woman in her seventies with acute or convalescent COVID-19. This sequence joins TRBV28 and TRBJ1-3; D remains ambiguous. CDR3 protein: CASSLDPPGSDGNTIYF. The DNA of the CDR3 is TGTGCCAGCAGTTTAGACCCCCCGGGTTCGGATGGAAACACCATATATTTT.